A single sample is the source of the 10 T cell receptor beta chains below, sequenced in a study of T cells in localized non-small cell lung cancer. The table came from immunoSEQ multiplex PCR; TCRdb's copy has only in-frame clones and leaves some out. This table holds over a thousand clones, around 20% found once. The sequencing used normal lung tissue next to the tumor, collected before any cancer treatment. The source is a woman aged 40-75 years with stage I lung adenocarcinoma.

There are a few counts of this clone. The V call is TRBV6-8, the J call TRBJ2-7, with D possibly TRBD2 on 5 matching bases. Germline V lookup: CDR1 MNHGY, CDR2 SAAAGT. The V end lost 2 bases, the J end lost 5 bases, and 13 bases lay between the germline ends. CDR3 size: 14 residues. The CDR3 coding sequence is TGTGCCAGCAGTTACCTGGACCCGGGAAACGAGCAGTACTTC. Translating gives CASSYLDPGNEQYF.

This clone has only a few counts. The V call is TRBV9, the J call TRBJ1-1, with D unresolved. With 0 bases removed from V and 1 base from J, the gap between germline ends came to 10 bases. This CDR3 contains 15 residues. CDR1 is SGDLS, CDR2 YYNGEE, per germline. CDR3 sequence: CASSVGSLGNTEAFF. The CDR3 DNA is TGTGCCAGCAGCGTAGGGTCCTTAGGGAACACTGAAGCTTTCTTT.

This sequence joins TRBV5-1 and TRBJ1-1, with TRBD1 as a possible D gene (5 bases). With 2 bases removed from V and 3 bases from J, the gap between germline ends came to 17 bases. The CDR3 is 16 residues long. CDR1 SGHRS and CDR2 YFSETQ come from the germline V gene. Written as DNA, the CDR3 is TGCGCCAGCAGCTTTCAGGGACTCCAAGGGGACACTGAAGCTTTCTTT. Translation gives CASSFQGLQGDTEAFF.

This clone was observed a few times. V usage is TRBV21-1 and J usage is TRBJ2-7; the tabulated D call, TRBD1, remains unverified against the DNA. TRBV21-1 is annotated as a pseudogene. This CDR3 contains 14 residues. DNA for the CDR3: TGTGCCAGCAGGAAGACAGGGGGGACCTACGAGCAGTACTTC. It translates to CASRKTGGTYEQYF.

In this sample, this clone turned up a few times. The chain employs TRBV11-3 and TRBJ2-3; the D is unclear. Germline assignment: CDR1 SGHNT and CDR2 YENEEA. The CDR3 is made up of 15 amino acids. The germline V and J ends were trimmed by 1 base and 1 base, with 9 bases remaining between them. The chain's CDR3 is CASSLGGLGTDTQYF. In nucleotides, the CDR3 is TGTGCCAGCAGCTTAGGCGGCTTAGGCACAGATACGCAGTATTTT.

Concerning this clone itself: A junction boundary mismatches the germline segment, possibly from a read error. The gene calls are TRBV6-8 and TRBJ2-1; D is unclear. The CDR3 sequence is 14 residues long. Looked up from germline, CDR1 is MNHGY and CDR2 is SAAAGT. The CDR3 bases are TGTGCCAGCAGTGACTCGATGACTTCCAATGAGCAGTTCTTC. This gives the protein CASSDSMTSNEQFF.

This clone was seen a handful of times. The CDR3 reads CASSPRRGFF. CDR3 nucleotide sequence: TGTGCCAGCTCACCCCGAAGGGGGTTCTTT. The J gene is TRBJ1-1, the V gene TRBV14, with D perhaps matching TRBD1 (6 bases). The CDR3 runs 10 residues. Per the germline V gene, CDR1 is SGHDN and CDR2 is FVKESK. Trimming removed 8 bases from V and 14 bases from J, with 15 bases in between.

In its sample, this clone is medium-sized. Here the CDR3 reads CASSGDTTSEQFF. DNA of the CDR3: TGTGCCAGCAGCGGGGACACGACAAGTGAGCAGTTCTTC. The chain links TRBV7-1 to TRBJ2-1, with D possibly TRBD1 on 6 matching bases. TRBV7-1 is recorded as an ORF, its role being uncertain. CDR3 length: 13 amino acids. V lost 5 bases, J lost 9 bases, and 14 bases lay in between.

The gene calls are TRBV5-1 and TRBJ2-2; D perhaps matches TRBD1 (5 bases). The V and J ends lost 3 bases and 5 bases respectively, with 11 bases between them. The CDR3 sequence is 14 residues long. In germline, CDR1 is SGHRS, CDR2 YFSETQ. This CDR3 is CASSSLQGTGELFF. The CDR3 DNA follows: TGCGCCAGCAGCTCACTTCAGGGTACCGGGGAGCTGTTTTTT.

The sample holds a few counts of this clone. The chain has TRBV11-3 and TRBJ2-1; 12 bases agree with TRBD2. The V gene end was trimmed by 4 bases and the J gene end by 0 bases; junction bases not matched to a gene: 7. The CDR3 has 18 amino acids. Germline loops: CDR1 SGHNT, CDR2 YENEEA. In DNA form, the CDR3 reads TGTGCCAGCAGCTCTGGGCTAGCGGGGGGGTCCTCCTACAATGAGCAGTTCTTC. It codes for CASSSGLAGGSSYNEQFF. Supplemented by reference TRBV11-3 and TRBJ2-1, the full variable domain reads EAGVVQSPRYKIIEKKQPVAFWCNPISGHNTLYWYLQNLGQGPELLIRYENEEAVDDSQLPKDRFSAERLKGVDSTLKIQPAELGDSAVYLCASSSGLAGGSSYNEQFFGPGTRLTVL.